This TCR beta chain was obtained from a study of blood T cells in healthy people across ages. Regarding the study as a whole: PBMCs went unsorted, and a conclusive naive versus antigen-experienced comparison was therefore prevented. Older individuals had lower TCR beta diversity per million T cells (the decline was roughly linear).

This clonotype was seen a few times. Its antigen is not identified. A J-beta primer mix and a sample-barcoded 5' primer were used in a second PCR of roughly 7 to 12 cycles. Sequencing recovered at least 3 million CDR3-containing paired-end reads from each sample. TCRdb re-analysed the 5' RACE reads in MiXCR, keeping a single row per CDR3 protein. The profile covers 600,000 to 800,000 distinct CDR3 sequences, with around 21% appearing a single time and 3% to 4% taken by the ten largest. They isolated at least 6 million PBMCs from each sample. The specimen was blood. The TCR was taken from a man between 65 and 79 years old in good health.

The CDR3 DNA reads TGCGCCAGCAGCTTCGGGAGACTCCTTTACAATGAGCAGTTCTTC. It encodes CASSFGRLLYNEQFF. This rearrangement joins TRBV5-1 to TRBJ2-1; maybe TRBD2 (6 bases). The CDR3 runs to 15 residues. Trimming cost V 2 bases and J 4 bases, with 13 bases left between them. Germline CDR1 and CDR2: SGHRS and YFSETQ. Drawing the rest from reference TRBV5-1 and TRBJ2-1, the complete variable domain is KAGVTQTPRYLIKTRGQQVTLSCSPISGHRSVSWYQQTPGQGLQFLFEYFSETQRNKGNFPGRFSGRQFSNSRSEMNVSTLELGDSALYLCASSFGRLLYNEQFFGPGTRLTVL.